This TCR beta chain was retrieved from a study of blood T cell repertoires in COVID-19. The method was immunoSEQ multiplex PCR; TCRdb's version includes in-frame clones alone and lacks a portion of them. Here the sample spans under 450,000 clones, over 80% being singletons. The receptor's source is a woman between 50 and 59 years old who had recovered from COVID-19. The sequenced sample consisted of PBMCs or T cells enriched from blood (not recorded which).

The CDR3 loop reads CASSQRAGGPYEQYF. CDR3 nucleotide sequence: TGTGCCAGCAGCCAACGAGCGGGAGGGCCTTACGAGCAGTACTTC. J is TRBJ2-7 and V is TRBV7-2; TRBD2 matches at 10 bases. The CDR3 sequence is 15 residues long. J was trimmed by 4 bases and V by 5 bases; bases with no gene match: 8. Looked up from germline, CDR1 is SGHTA and CDR2 is FQGNSA.